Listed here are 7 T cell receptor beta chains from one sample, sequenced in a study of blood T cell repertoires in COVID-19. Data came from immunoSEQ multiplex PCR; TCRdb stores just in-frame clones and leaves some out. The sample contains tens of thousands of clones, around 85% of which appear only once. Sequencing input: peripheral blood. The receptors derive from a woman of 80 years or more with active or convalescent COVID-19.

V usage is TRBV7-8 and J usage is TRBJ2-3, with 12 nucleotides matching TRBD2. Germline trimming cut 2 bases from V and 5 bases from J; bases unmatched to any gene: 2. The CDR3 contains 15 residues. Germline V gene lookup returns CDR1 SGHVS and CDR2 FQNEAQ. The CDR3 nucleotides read TGTGCCAGCAGCTTATTACTAGCGGGAGGAGATACGCAGTATTTT. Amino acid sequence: CASSLLLAGGDTQYF.

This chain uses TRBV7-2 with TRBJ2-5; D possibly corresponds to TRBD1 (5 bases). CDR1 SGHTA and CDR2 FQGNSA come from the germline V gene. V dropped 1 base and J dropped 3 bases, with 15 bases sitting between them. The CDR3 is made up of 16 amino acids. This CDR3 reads CASSLDIRVPKETQYF. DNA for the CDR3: TGTGCCAGCAGCTTAGATATCAGGGTGCCGAAAGAGACCCAGTACTTC.

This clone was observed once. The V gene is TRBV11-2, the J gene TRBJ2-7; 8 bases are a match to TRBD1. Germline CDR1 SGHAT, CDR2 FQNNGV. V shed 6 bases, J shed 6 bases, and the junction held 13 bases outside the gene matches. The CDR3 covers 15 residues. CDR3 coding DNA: TGTGCCAGCAGGGTTTCCTACGCAGGGGGCCTCGAGCAGTACTTC. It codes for CASRVSYAGGLEQYF.

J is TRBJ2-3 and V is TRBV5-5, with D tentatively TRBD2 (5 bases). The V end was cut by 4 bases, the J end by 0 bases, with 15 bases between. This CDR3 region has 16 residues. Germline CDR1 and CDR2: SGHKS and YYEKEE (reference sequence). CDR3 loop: CASSLPSSGSTDTQYF. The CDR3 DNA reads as TGTGCCAGCAGCCTTCCCTCCAGCGGTAGCACAGATACGCAGTATTTT.

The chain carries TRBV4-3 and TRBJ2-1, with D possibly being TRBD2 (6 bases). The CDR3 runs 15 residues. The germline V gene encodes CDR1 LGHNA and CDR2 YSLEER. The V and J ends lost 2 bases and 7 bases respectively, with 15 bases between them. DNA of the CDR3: TGCGCCAGCAGCCAACCTTTGCGGGATAGGAATGAGCAGTTCTTC. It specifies CASSQPLRDRNEQFF.

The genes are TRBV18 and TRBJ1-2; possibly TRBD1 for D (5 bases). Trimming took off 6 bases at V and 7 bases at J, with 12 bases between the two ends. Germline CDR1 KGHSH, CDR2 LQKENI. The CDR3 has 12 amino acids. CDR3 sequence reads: CASSPREGGYTF. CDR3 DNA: TGTGCCAGCTCGCCCAGGGAAGGTGGCTACACCTTC.

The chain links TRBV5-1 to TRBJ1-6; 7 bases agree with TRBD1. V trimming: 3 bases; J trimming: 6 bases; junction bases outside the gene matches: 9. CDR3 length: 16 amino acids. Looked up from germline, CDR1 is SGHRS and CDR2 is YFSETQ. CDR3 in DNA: TGCGCCAGCAGCTCCCAGCCGGGACAGTCTAATTCACCCCTCCACTTT. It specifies CASSSQPGQSNSPLHF.